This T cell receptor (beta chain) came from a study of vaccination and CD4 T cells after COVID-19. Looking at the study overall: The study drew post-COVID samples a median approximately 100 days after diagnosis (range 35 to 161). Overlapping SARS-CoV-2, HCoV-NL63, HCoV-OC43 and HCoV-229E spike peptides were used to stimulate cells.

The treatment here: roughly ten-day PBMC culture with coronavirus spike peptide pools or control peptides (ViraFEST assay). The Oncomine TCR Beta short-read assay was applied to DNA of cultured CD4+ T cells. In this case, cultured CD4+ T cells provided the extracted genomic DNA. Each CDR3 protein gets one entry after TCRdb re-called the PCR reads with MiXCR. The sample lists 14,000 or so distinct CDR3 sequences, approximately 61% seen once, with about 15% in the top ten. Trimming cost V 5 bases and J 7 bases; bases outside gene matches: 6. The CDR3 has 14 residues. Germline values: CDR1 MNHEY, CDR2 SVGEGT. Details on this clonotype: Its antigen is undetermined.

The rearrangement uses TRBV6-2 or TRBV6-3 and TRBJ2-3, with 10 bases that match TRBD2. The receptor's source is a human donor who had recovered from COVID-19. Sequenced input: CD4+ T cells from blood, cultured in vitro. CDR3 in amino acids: CASSASGSAYTQYF. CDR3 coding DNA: TGTGCCAGCAGTGCTAGCGGGAGTGCCTATACGCAGTATTTT.